This T cell receptor (beta chain) was sequenced during a study of CD8 T cells in ankylosing spondylitis (dated by TCRdb to 2017 to 2019). Looking at the study overall: To find TCR variants linked to disease, the study profiled T cell receptor beta repertoires in ankylosing spondylitis patients and healthy donors. Peripheral blood samples were taken, and synovial fluid was additionally collected from ankylosing spondylitis patients. The full study cohort was made up of under 30 ankylosing spondylitis patients and about a hundred healthy donors. Overall study results and their limits: The disease-linked clones were reported as significantly enriched in matched synovial fluid samples from ankylosing spondylitis patients. In peripheral blood, the disease-linked clones were found at relatively low frequencies and had a CD8+ phenotype. Blood from ankylosing spondylitis patients appeared to be characterized by a TCR beta motif composed of about eight highly homologous amino acid variants. Some TCR beta motif variants had previously been reported in synovial fluid and blood of reactive arthritis patients, which suggested common disease-initiation mechanisms.

The listed sequencing device is Illumina HiSeq 2500. TCR beta libraries were prepared by quantitative 5'-RACE with molecular barcodes. The paper's data handling went like this. Disease-linked TCR variants were identified with a new computational method built on a probabilistic model of VDJ rearrangement. TCRdb's own reprocessing of the public reads used fastp at Q25 and MiXCR and kept productive beta chains. Merged by CDR3 protein, the rows form single entries marked with the most common genes and DNA. The V and J calls were not made by the authors but by TCRdb's processing. The sample has over 600,000 distinct CDR3 sequences on record, 19% of them singletons. About a fifth of the sample comes from the top ten. A word on this clonotype: Its binding antigen is unknown. No qualities accompany the bases; no much larger clone lies one base away.

What was sequenced was blood, either unsorted or a sorted T cell fraction (not recorded which). The clonotype originates from a male donor with ankylosing spondylitis.

Here the CDR3 is given as CASSWPGANVLTF. In nucleotides, the sequence is TGTGCCAGCAGCTGGCCTGGGGCCAACGTCCTGACTTTC. The chain employs TRBV11-2 and TRBJ2-6, with no reliable assignment of the D segment. Measured from the cysteine to the phenylalanine, the CDR3 is 13 residues long. CDR3 DNA is the only sequence kept; it has 39 bases, read in frame from the first base. V and J are truncated by 4 bases and 2 bases respectively, leaving an intervening sequence of 3 bases. For CDR1 and CDR2, the germline V gene lists SGHAT and FQNNGV. Extended through the reference TRBV11-2 and TRBJ2-6 proteins, this CDR3 yields the full variable domain: EAGVAQSPRYKIIEKRQSVAFWCNPISGHATLYWYQQILGQGPKLLIQFQNNGVVDDSQLPKDRFSAERLKGVDSTLKIQPAKLEDSAVYLCASSWPGANVLTFGAGSRLTVL.